The next 3 T cell receptor beta chains were all read from a single sample in a study of cytomegalovirus exposure and HLA in healthy donors. The assay was immunoSEQ multiplex PCR, and TCRdb's table has in-frame clones only and misses some. The sample carries about 330,000 clones, more than 80% recorded once. Source material: PBMCs. The receptors come from a woman younger than 30 in good health and CMV-seronegative.

DNA for the CDR3: TGTGCCAGCAGCTTAGGTCCCGGACAGGGGGCAGGAGGCTACACCTTC. This sequence encodes CASSLGPGQGAGGYTF. This rearrangement joins TRBV7-2 to TRBJ1-2, with 11 bases fitting TRBD1. The V segment lost 1 base and the J segment 8 bases; nucleotides outside the gene matches: 9. This CDR3 is built from 16 residues. Germline assignment: CDR1 SGHTA and CDR2 FQGNSA.

The V gene is TRBV4-1, the J gene TRBJ1-1, with 8 bases aligning to TRBD1. CDR3 length: 16 amino acids. CDR1 MGHRA and CDR2 YSYEKL come from the germline V gene. V gave up 3 bases and J gave up 2 bases; unmatched junction bases: 8. CDR3 region: CASSHRVGQGNTEAFF. The CDR3 bases are TGCGCCAGCAGCCACCGGGTCGGACAGGGAAACACTGAAGCTTTCTTT.

The genes are TRBV28 and TRBJ2-5; D may be TRBD1 (6 bases). This CDR3 has 13 amino acids. Germline CDR1 MDHEN, CDR2 SYDVKM. Trimming removed 6 bases from V and 7 bases from J, with 15 bases in between. The DNA for the CDR3 is TGTGCCAGCAGAAGGACAGTGCTTGTGACCCAGTACTTC. Amino acid sequence: CASRRTVLVTQYF. The whole variable domain, remainder taken from reference TRBV28 and TRBJ2-5, is DVKVTQSSRYLVKRTGEKVFLECVQDMDHENMFWYRQDPGLGLRLIYFSYDVKMKEKGDIPEGYSVSREKKERFSLILESASTNQTSMYLCASRRTVLVTQYFGPGTRLLVL.